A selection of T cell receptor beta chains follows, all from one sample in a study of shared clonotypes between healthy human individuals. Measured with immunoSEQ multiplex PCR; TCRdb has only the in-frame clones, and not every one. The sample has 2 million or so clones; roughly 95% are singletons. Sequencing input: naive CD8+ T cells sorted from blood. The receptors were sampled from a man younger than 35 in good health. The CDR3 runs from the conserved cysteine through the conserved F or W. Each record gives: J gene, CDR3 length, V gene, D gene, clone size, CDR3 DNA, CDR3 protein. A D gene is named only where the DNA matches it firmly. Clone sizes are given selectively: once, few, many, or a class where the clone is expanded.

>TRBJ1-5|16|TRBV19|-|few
TGTGCCAGTAGTATGGCCCGGGACCGACTTAGGGAGCCCCAGCATTTT
CASSMARDRLREPQHF
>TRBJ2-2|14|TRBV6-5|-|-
TGTGCCAGCAGTTACGGGGAGTACAGCGGGGAGCTGTTTTTT
CASSYGEYSGELFF
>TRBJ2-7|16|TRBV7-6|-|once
TGTGCCAGCAGCGAGGTGGGCGGGACAGTGCCCTACGAGCAGTACTTC
CASSEVGGTVPYEQYF
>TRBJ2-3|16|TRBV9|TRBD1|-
TGTGCCAGCAGCGTAGACCAGGGGGCTAGCACAGATACGCAGTATTTT
CASSVDQGASTDTQYF
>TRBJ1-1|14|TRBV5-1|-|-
TGCGCCAGCAGCTTGGGCAGCCTGGGTAATGAAGCTTTCTTT
CASSLGSLGNEAFF
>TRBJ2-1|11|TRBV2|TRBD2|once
TGTGCCGTACTAGCGGGAAATGAGCAGTTCTTC
CAVLAGNEQFF
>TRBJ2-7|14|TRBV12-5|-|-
TGTGCTAGTGGTCCCGGTCGATTATACTACGAGCAGTACTTC
CASGPGRLYYEQYF
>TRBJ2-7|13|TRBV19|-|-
TGTGCCAGTAGTGTGGGCAGCTCCTACGAGCAGTACTTC
CASSVGSSYEQYF
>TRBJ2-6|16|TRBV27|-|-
TGTGCCGCGAGAGGTCTTACGGCATTTGGGGCCAACGTCCTGACTTTC
CAARGLTAFGANVLTF
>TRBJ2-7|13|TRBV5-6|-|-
TGTGCCAGCAGCTGGTGGGGGGACCACGAGCAGTACTTC
CASSWWGDHEQYF
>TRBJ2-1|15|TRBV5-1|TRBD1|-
TGCGCCAGCAGCCAAGGGGGCCCCTTCCTCAATGAGCAGTTCTTC
CASSQGGPFLNEQFF
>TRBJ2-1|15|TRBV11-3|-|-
TGTGCCAGCAGCCCCAGGGAGGGGGACTACAATGAGCAGTTCTTC
CASSPREGDYNEQFF
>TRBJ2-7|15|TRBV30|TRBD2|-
TGTGCCTGGAGTGTACCACTAGCGGCCAACTACGAGCAGTACTTC
CAWSVPLAANYEQYF
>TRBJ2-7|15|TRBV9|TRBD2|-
TGTGCCAGCAGCGTAGCGGGAGGGCCCTCCTACGAGCAGTACTTC
CASSVAGGPSYEQYF
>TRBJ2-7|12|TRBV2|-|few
TGTGCCAGCAGCGTTGAATCCTACGAGCAGTACTTC
CASSVESYEQYF
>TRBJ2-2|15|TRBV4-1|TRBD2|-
TGCGCCAGCAGCCAAGCCCTAGCGGGGACCGGGGAGCTGTTTTTT
CASSQALAGTGELFF
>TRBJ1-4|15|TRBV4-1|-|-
TGCGCCAGCAGCCGGGTGGCCGGAGTTGGTGAAAAACTGTTTTTT
CASSRVAGVGEKLFF
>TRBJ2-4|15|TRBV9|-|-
TGTGCCAGCAGCGTAGGGGGCGCGGGCAAAAACATTCAGTACTTC
CASSVGGAGKNIQYF
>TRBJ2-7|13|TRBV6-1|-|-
TGTGCCAGCAGTGTGAGGGGGAGCTACGAGCAGTACTTC
CASSVRGSYEQYF
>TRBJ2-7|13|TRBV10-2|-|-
TGCGCCAGCAGTGAAGGATCCACCTACGAGCAGTACTTC
CASSEGSTYEQYF